The rows below give T cell receptor beta chains drawn from one sample of a study of response to subunit inactivated influenza vaccine. TCRdb re-called the RT-PCR reads with MiXCR, one entry per CDR3 protein. The sample includes about half a million distinct CDR3 sequences, around 8% of them seen just once. The sample consisted of PBMCs from blood, taken about 23 months after vaccination. All receptors derive from a man aged 45 to 70 who received an inactivated influenza vaccine. The CDR3 runs from the conserved cysteine through the conserved F or W. D genes are given only for firm matches. Where a row states a size, it is once, few, many or the class of an expanded clone; other rows omit it.

clone_size: .; d_call: .; v_call: TRBV10-3; j_call: TRBJ2-1; cdr3_nt: TGTGCCATCAGAACGGGAAATGAGCAGTTCTTC; cdr3_aa: CAIRTGNEQFF
clone_size: few; d_call: .; v_call: TRBV19; j_call: TRBJ2-5; cdr3_nt: TGTGCCAGTAGTATAGGCCTCGGGGGCCGGGAGACCCAGTACTTC; cdr3_aa: CASSIGLGGRETQYF
clone_size: few; d_call: .; v_call: TRBV19; j_call: TRBJ2-3; cdr3_nt: TGTGCCAGTAGTATACAGCCCTACACAGATACGCAGTATTTT; cdr3_aa: CASSIQPYTDTQYF
clone_size: .; d_call: TRBD2; v_call: TRBV5-1; j_call: TRBJ2-7; cdr3_nt: TGCGCCAGCAGCCCAAACACCGGGACTAGCGTCAACGAGCAGTACTTC; cdr3_aa: CASSPNTGTSVNEQYF
clone_size: many; d_call: .; v_call: TRBV29-1; j_call: TRBJ2-1; cdr3_nt: TGCAGCGTTGTCGGGGGCCGGAATGAGCAGTTCTTC; cdr3_aa: CSVVGGRNEQFF
clone_size: many; d_call: TRBD1; v_call: TRBV5-6; j_call: TRBJ2-3; cdr3_nt: TGTGCCAGCAGCGTCACAGGGGGCGGGCGAACAGATACGCAGTATTTT; cdr3_aa: CASSVTGGGRTDTQYF
clone_size: few; d_call: TRBD2; v_call: TRBV6-2/TRBV6-3; j_call: TRBJ2-1; cdr3_nt: TGTGCCAGCAGATCGGGAGGGCCTTGGTACAATGAGCAGTTCTTC; cdr3_aa: CASRSGGPWYNEQFF
clone_size: few; d_call: .; v_call: TRBV7-9; j_call: TRBJ1-3; cdr3_nt: TGTGCCAGCAGCTTTTGGGGGCGGACTGGAAACACCATATATTTT; cdr3_aa: CASSFWGRTGNTIYF
clone_size: .; d_call: .; v_call: TRBV12-3/TRBV12-4; j_call: TRBJ2-1; cdr3_nt: TGTGCCAGCACCGGACGAAGTGAGCAGTTCTTC; cdr3_aa: CASTGRSEQFF
clone_size: few; d_call: TRBD1; v_call: TRBV2; j_call: TRBJ1-3; cdr3_nt: TGTGCCAGCAGTTTTCCATTGACAGGGGAAGGAAACACCATATATTTT; cdr3_aa: CASSFPLTGEGNTIYF
clone_size: few; d_call: .; v_call: TRBV19; j_call: TRBJ2-2; cdr3_nt: TGTGCCACACGCGTGACCAAGAACACCGGGGAGCTGTTTTTT; cdr3_aa: CATRVTKNTGELFF
clone_size: .; d_call: .; v_call: TRBV4-2; j_call: TRBJ2-3; cdr3_nt: TGTGCCAGCAGCCAAGAAAGGGGTGATACGCAGTATTTT; cdr3_aa: CASSQERGDTQYF
clone_size: few; d_call: .; v_call: TRBV6-6; j_call: TRBJ2-5; cdr3_nt: TGTGCCAGCAGTTACCCGATCGAGGAGACCCAGTACTTC; cdr3_aa: CASSYPIEETQYF
clone_size: .; d_call: .; v_call: TRBV2; j_call: TRBJ1-2; cdr3_nt: TGTGTCAGCACGCTCGCCGTTGGCTACACCTTC; cdr3_aa: CVSTLAVGYTF
clone_size: .; d_call: TRBD1; v_call: TRBV6-2/TRBV6-3; j_call: TRBJ1-1; cdr3_nt: TGTGCCAGCAGTTACCCTGGACAGGCACTCAACACTGAAGCTTTCTTT; cdr3_aa: CASSYPGQALNTEAFF
clone_size: .; d_call: .; v_call: TRBV7-6; j_call: TRBJ1-4; cdr3_nt: TGTGCCAGCAGCTTAAGCGGGGTTCTGAATTCTAATGAAAAACTGTTTTTT; cdr3_aa: CASSLSGVLNSNEKLFF
clone_size: few; d_call: .; v_call: TRBV19; j_call: TRBJ1-5; cdr3_nt: TGTGCCAGTAGTGCCTGGAATCAGCCCCAGCATTTT; cdr3_aa: CASSAWNQPQHF
clone_size: many; d_call: .; v_call: TRBV20-1; j_call: TRBJ2-3; cdr3_nt: TGCAGTGCTAGAGATCTAAGGACGTCTTCTAGCACAGATACGCAGTATTTT; cdr3_aa: CSARDLRTSSSTDTQYF
clone_size: many; d_call: .; v_call: TRBV5-5; j_call: TRBJ1-2; cdr3_nt: TGTGCCAGCAGCTTAGGAGGGGAGATATATGGCTACACCTTC; cdr3_aa: CASSLGGEIYGYTF
clone_size: many; d_call: TRBD1; v_call: TRBV5-1; j_call: TRBJ2-7; cdr3_nt: TGCGCCAGCAGCCCATGGGACAGGGGATCCTACGAGCAGTACTTC; cdr3_aa: CASSPWDRGSYEQYF
clone_size: .; d_call: .; v_call: TRBV6-5; j_call: TRBJ2-7; cdr3_nt: TGTGCCAGCAGTTACGTATTGGGAAGCCAAGAGCAGTACTTC; cdr3_aa: CASSYVLGSQEQYF
clone_size: many; d_call: .; v_call: TRBV24-1; j_call: TRBJ2-1; cdr3_nt: TGTGCCACCCGTCGGTCCTCCTACAATGAGCAGTTCTTC; cdr3_aa: CATRRSSYNEQFF
clone_size: many; d_call: .; v_call: TRBV24-1; j_call: TRBJ1-1; cdr3_nt: TGTGCCACCAGTGATTTCTTTGGATCTGAAGCTTTCTTT; cdr3_aa: CATSDFFGSEAFF
clone_size: many; d_call: TRBD2; v_call: TRBV9; j_call: TRBJ2-7; cdr3_nt: TGTGCCAGCAGCGCAACGGCGGGAGTCCTCGAGCAGTACTTC; cdr3_aa: CASSATAGVLEQYF
clone_size: few; d_call: .; v_call: TRBV6-5; j_call: TRBJ2-7; cdr3_nt: TGTGCCAGCAGTTACAGTGGATTCTCCTACGAGCAGTACTTC; cdr3_aa: CASSYSGFSYEQYF